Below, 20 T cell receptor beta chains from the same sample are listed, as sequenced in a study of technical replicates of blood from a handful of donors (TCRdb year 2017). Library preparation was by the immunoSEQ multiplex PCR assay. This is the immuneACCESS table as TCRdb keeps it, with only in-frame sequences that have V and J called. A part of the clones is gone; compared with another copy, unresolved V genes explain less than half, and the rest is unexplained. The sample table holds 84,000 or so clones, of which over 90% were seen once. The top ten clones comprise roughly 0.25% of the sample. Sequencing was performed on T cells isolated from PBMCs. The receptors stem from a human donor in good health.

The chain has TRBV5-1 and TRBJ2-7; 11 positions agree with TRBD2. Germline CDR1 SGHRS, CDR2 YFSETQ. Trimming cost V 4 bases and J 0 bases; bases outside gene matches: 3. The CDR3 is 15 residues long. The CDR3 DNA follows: TGCGCCAGCAGCCCGGGACTAGCGGACTCCTACGAGCAGTACTTC. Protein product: CASSPGLADSYEQYF. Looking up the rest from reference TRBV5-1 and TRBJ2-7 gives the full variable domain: KAGVTQTPRYLIKTRGQQVTLSCSPISGHRSVSWYQQTPGQGLQFLFEYFSETQRNKGNFPGRFSGRQFSNSRSEMNVSTLELGDSALYLCASSPGLADSYEQYFGPGTRLTVT.

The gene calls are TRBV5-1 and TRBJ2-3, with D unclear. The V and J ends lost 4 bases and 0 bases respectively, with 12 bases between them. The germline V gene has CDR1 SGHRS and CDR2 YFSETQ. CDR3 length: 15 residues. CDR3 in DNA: TGCGCCAGCAGCCCGAACATTGGCAGCACAGATACGCAGTATTTT. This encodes CASSPNIGSTDTQYF.

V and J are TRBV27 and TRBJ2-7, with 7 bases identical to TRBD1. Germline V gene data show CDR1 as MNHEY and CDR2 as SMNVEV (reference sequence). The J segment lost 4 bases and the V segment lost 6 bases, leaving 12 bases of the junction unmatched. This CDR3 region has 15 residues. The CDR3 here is CASRKPGQRTYEQYF. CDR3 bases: TGTGCCAGCAGAAAGCCGGGACAGAGAACTTACGAGCAGTACTTC.

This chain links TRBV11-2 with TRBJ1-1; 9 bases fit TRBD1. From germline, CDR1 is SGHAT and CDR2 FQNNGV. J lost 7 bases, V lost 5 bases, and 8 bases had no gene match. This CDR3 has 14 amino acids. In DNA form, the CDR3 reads TGTGCCAGCAGCGCTATGGACAGGGGAAATGAAGCTTTCTTT. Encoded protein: CASSAMDRGNEAFF.

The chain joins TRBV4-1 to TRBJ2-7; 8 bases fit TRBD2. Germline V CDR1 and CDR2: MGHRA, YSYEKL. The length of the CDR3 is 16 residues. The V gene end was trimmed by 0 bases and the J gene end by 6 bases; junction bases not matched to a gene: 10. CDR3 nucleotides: TGCGCCAGCAGCCAAGATCCGAACGGGAGCGGGGGCGAGCAGTACTTC. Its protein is CASSQDPNGSGGEQYF.

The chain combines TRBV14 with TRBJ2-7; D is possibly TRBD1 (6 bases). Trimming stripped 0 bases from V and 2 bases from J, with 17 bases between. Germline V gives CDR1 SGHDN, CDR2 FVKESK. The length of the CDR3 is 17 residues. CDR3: CASSQDRDPDSPYEQYF. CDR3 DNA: TGTGCCAGCAGCCAAGATCGGGACCCGGACAGCCCCTACGAGCAGTACTTC.

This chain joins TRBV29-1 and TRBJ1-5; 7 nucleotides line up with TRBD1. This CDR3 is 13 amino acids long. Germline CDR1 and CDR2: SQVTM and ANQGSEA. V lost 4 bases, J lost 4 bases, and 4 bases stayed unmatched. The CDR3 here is CSVGQGGNQPQHF. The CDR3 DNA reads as TGCAGCGTTGGACAGGGCGGAAATCAGCCCCAGCATTTT.

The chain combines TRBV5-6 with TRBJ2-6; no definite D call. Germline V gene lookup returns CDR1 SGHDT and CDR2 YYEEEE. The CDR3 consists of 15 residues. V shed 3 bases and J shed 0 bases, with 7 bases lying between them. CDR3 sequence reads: CASSYDFSGANVLTF. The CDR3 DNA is TGTGCCAGCAGCTACGACTTCTCTGGGGCCAACGTCCTGACTTTC.

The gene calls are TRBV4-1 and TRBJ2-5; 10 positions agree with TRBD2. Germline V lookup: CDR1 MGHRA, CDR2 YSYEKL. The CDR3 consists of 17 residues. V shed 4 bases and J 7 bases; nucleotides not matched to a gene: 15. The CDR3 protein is CASSRLPPEEREGTQYF. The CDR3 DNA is TGCGCCAGCAGCCGACTCCCCCCCGAGGAGCGGGAGGGGACCCAGTACTTC.

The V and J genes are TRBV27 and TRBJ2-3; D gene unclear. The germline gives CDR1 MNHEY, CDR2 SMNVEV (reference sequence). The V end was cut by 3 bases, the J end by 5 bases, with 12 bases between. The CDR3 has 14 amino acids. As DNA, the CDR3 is TGTGCCAGCAGTTTCGTCGAGTCCGGAGATACGCAGTATTTT. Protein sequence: CASSFVESGDTQYF.

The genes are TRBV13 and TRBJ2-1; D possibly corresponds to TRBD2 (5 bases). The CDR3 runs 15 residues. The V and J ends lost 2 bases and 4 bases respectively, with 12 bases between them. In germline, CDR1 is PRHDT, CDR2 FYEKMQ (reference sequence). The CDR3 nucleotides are TGTGCCAGCAGCTTAATGGGAGATCTGTACAATGAGCAGTTCTTC. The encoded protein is CASSLMGDLYNEQFF. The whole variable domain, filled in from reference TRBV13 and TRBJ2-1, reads AAGVIQSPRHLIKEKRETATLKCYPIPRHDTVYWYQQGPGQDPQFLISFYEKMQSDKGSIPDRFSAQQFSDYHSELNMSSLELGDSALYFCASSLMGDLYNEQFFGPGTRLTVL.

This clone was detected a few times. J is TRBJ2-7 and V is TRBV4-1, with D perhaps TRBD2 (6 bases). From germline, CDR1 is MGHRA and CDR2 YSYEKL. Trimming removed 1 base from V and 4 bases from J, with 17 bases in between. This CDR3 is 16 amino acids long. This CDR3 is CASSQVWEVGRYEQYF. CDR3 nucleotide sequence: TGCGCCAGCAGCCAAGTATGGGAGGTGGGACGGTACGAGCAGTACTTC.

The CDR3 protein is CASSAELAENTGELFF. The CDR3 DNA is TGTGCCAGCAGTGCGGAACTAGCGGAGAACACCGGGGAGCTGTTTTTT. J is TRBJ2-2 and V is TRBV5-5, with 8 bases identical to TRBD2. The V gene's germline CDR1 is SGHKS and CDR2 YYEKEE (reference sequence). With V trimmed by 5 bases and J by 1 base, 7 bases remained unmatched. This CDR3 comprises 16 residues.

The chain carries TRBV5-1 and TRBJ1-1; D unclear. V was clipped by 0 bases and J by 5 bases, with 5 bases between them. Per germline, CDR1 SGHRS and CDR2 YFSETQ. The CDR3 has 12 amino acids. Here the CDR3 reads CASSLDFTEAFF. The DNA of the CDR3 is TGCGCCAGCAGCTTGGACTTTACTGAAGCTTTCTTT.

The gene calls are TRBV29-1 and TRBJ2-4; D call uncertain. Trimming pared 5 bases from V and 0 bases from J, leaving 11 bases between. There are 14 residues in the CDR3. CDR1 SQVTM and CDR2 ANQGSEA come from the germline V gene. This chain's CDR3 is CSVRGKLAKNIQYF. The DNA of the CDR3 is TGCAGCGTTAGAGGTAAACTAGCCAAAAACATTCAGTACTTC.

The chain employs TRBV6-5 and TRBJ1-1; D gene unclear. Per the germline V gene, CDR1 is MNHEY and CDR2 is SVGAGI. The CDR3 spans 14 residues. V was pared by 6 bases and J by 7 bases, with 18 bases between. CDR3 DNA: TGTGCCAGCAGCTCAGAACGGGGAACGGTTGAAGCTTTCTTT. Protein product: CASSSERGTVEAFF.

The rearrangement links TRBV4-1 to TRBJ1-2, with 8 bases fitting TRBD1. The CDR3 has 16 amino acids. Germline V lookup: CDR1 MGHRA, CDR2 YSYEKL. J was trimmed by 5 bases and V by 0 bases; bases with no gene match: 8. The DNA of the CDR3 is TGCGCCAGCAGCCAAGATATCGGACAGGGTGATTATGGCTACACCTTC. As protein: CASSQDIGQGDYGYTF.

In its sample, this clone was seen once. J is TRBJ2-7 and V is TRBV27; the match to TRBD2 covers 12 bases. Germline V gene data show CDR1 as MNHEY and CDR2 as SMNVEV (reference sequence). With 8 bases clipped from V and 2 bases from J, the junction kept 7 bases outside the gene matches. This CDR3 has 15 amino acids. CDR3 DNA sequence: TGTGCCAGCTGGACCGGACTAGCGGGAACCTACGAGCAGTACTTC. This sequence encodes CASWTGLAGTYEQYF.

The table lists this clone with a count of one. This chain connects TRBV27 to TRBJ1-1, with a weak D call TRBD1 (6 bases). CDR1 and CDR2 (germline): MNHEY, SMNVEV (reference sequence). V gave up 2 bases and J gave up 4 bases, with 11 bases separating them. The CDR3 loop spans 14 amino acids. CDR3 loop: CASSLTRGLTEAFF. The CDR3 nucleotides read TGTGCCAGCAGTTTAACCAGGGGCCTCACTGAAGCTTTCTTT.

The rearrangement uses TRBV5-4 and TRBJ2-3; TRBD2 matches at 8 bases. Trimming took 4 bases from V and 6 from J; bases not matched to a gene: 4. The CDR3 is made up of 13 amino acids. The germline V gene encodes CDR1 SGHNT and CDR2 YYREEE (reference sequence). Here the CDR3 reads CASSGTRLDTQYF. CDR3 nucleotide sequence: TGTGCCAGCAGCGGGACTAGATTGGATACGCAGTATTTT.